The source of this T cell receptor (beta chain) is a study of cytomegalovirus exposure and HLA in healthy donors. General study findings and limits: As a later analysis revealed, the rate of TCR association differed by HLA locus, with DRB1 most and HLA-C fewest.

The PCR contained 60 Vbeta and 13 Jbeta primers. Only in-frame clones appear in the TCRdb table, and some are missing; sequencing was by immunoSEQ multiplex PCR. Seen here are some 150,000 clones, 80% observed once, and the top ten hold around 1.3%. This clone was counted between two and nine times. As yet, its antigen is unknown. V lost 4 bases to trimming and J lost 6 bases; unmatched junction nucleotides: 6. Germline V gene lookup returns CDR1 SGHRS and CDR2 YFSETQ. The CDR3 has 14 amino acids. This receptor was obtained from a woman between 45 and 65 years old in good health and CMV-seronegative. Sequencing was carried out using PBMCs. The J gene is TRBJ1-4, the V gene TRBV5-1; 7 nucleotides match TRBD1. The DNA of the CDR3 is TGCGCCAGCAGCGGGGCAGGGGGATATGAAAAACTGTTTTTT. It codes for CASSGAGGYEKLFF. Combining the CDR3 with reference TRBV5-1 and TRBJ1-4 gives the whole variable domain KAGVTQTPRYLIKTRGQQVTLSCSPISGHRSVSWYQQTPGQGLQFLFEYFSETQRNKGNFPGRFSGRQFSNSRSEMNVSTLELGDSALYLCASSGAGGYEKLFFGSGTQLSVL.